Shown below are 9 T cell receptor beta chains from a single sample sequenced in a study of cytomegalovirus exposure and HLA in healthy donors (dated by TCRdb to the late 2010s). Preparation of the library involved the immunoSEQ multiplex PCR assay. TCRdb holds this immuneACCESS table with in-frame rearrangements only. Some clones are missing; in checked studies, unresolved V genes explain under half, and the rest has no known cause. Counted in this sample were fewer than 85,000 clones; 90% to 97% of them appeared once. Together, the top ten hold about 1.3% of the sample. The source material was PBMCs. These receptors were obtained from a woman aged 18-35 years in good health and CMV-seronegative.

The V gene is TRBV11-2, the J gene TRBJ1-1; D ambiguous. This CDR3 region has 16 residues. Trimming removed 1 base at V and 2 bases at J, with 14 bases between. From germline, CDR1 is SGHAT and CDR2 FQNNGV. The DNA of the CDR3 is TGTGCCAGCAGCTTAGGTGGCGGGGAGTTAAACACTGAAGCTTTCTTT. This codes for CASSLGGGELNTEAFF.

Here the CDR3 DNA reads TGTGCCAGCAGTGAAGCCTGGGCAGATGATGGAAACACCATATATTTT. Translating it yields CASSEAWADDGNTIYF. This chain connects TRBV6-1 to TRBJ1-3; D unresolved. This CDR3 region has 16 residues. Germline V CDR1 and CDR2: MNHNS, SASEGT. V was pared by 0 bases and J by 3 bases, with 12 bases between.

CDR3 in amino acids: CASSEVRGGDQPQHF. In DNA form, the CDR3 reads TGTGCCAGCAGTGAAGTAAGAGGTGGAGATCAGCCCCAGCATTTT. The genes are TRBV2 and TRBJ1-5; D is unclear. CDR3 length: 15 residues. The V and J ends lost 1 base and 5 bases respectively, with 12 bases between them. Germline CDR1 is SNHLY and CDR2 is FYNNEI.

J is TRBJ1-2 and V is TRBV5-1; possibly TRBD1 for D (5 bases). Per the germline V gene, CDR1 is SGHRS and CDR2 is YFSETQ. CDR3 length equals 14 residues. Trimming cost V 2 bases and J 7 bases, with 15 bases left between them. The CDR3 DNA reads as TGCGCCAGCAGCTTAGACAGCCTGGTTCGTGGCTACACCTTC. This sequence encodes CASSLDSLVRGYTF.

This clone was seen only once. CDR3 loop: CASRFKAGPNYLPTGANVLTF. The CDR3 bases are TGCGCCAGCAGATTTAAAGCGGGTCCGAATTATTTACCAACTGGGGCCAACGTCCTGACTTTC. V usage is TRBV10-1 and J usage is TRBJ2-6, with D possibly TRBD2 on 6 matching bases. Trimming shortened V by 6 bases and J by 2 bases, and 29 bases separated the two germline ends. The CDR3 runs to 21 residues. Germline loops: CDR1 WNHNN, CDR2 SYGVQD (reference sequence).

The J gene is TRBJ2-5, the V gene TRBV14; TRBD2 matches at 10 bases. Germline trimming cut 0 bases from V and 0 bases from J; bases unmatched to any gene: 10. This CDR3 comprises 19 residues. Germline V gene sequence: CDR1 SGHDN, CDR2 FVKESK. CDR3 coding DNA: TGTGCCAGCAGCCAAGAAAAGCCATTGGGACTAGCGTACCAAGAGACCCAGTACTTC. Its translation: CASSQEKPLGLAYQETQYF.

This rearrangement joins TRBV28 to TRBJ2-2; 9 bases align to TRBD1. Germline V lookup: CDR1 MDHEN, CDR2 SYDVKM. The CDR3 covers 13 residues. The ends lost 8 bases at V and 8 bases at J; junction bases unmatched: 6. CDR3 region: CASRQGGRGELFF. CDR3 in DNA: TGTGCCAGCCGACAGGGGGGGCGGGGGGAGCTGTTTTTT.

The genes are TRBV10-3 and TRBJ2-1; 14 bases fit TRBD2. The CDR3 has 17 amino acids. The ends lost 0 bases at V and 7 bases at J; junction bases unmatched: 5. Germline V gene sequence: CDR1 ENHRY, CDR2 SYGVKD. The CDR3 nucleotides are TGTGCCATCAGTGAGTCGGTATGGACTAGCGGGAGGAATGAGCAGTTCTTC. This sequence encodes CAISESVWTSGRNEQFF.

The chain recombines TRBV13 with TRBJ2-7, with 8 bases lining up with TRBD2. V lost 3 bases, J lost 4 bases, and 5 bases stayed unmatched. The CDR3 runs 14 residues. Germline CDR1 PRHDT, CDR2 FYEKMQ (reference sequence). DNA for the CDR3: TGTGCCAGCAGCTTCCCGGGACTAGAGTACGAGCAGTACTTC. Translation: CASSFPGLEYEQYF.